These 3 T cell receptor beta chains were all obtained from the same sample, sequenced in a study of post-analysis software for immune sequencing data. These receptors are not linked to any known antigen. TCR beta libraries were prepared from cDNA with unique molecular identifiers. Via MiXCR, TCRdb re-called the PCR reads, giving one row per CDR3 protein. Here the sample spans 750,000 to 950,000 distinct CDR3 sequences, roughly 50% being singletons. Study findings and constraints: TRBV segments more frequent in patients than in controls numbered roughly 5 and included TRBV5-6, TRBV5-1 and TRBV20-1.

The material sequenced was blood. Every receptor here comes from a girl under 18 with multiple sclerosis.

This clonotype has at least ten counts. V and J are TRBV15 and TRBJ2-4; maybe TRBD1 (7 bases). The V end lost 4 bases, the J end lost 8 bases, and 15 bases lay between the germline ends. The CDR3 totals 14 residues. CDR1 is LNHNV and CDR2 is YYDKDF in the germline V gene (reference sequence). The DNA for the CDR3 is TGTGCCACCAGCACCTTTACAGGGGAGGACATTCAGTACTTC. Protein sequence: CATSTFTGEDIQYF.

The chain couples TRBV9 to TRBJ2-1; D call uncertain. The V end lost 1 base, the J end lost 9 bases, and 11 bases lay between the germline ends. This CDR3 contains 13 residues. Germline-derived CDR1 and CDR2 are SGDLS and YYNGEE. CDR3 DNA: TGTGCCAGCAGCGTATCCCCATTTGTTGAGCAGTTCTTC. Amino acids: CASSVSPFVEQFF.

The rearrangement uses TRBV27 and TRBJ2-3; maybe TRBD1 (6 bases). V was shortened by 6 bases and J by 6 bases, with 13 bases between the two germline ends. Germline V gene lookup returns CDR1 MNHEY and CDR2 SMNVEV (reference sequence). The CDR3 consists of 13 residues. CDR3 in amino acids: CASSPQGIDTQYF. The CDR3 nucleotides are TGTGCCAGCAGCCCACAGGGAATCGATACGCAGTATTTT.